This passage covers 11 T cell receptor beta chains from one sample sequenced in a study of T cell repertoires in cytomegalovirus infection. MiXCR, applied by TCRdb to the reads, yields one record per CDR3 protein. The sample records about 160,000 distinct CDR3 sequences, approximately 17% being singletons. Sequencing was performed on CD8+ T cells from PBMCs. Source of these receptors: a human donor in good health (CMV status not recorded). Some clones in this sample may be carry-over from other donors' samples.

CDR3 in amino acids: CSAKQGIHLAKNIQYF. CDR3 in DNA: TGCAGTGCTAAACAGGGGATCCACTTAGCCAAAAACATTCAGTACTTC. This chain uses TRBV20-1 with TRBJ2-4, with 7 bases that match TRBD1. This CDR3 is 16 amino acids long. Germline CDR1 and CDR2: DFQATT and SNEGSKA (reference sequence). V was clipped by 4 bases and J by 0 bases; unmatched bases: 9.

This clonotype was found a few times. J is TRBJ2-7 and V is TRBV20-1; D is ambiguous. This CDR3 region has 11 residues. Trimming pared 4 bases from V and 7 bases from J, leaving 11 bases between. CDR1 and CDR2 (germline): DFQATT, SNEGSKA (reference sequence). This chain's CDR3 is CSAKGNREQYF. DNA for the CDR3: TGCAGTGCTAAAGGGAACCGGGAGCAGTACTTC.

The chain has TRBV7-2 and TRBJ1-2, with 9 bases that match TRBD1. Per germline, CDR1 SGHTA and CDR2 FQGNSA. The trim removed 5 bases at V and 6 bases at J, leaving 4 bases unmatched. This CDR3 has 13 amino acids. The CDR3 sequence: CASSPGTGNGYTF. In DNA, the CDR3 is TGTGCCAGCAGCCCGGGGACAGGGAATGGCTACACCTTC.

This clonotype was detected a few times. CDR3 sequence (DNA): TGTGCTAGTGGTTTGACTAGCGGGGGGTTCGAGCAGTACTTC. Encoded protein: CASGLTSGGFEQYF. V usage is TRBV12-5 and J usage is TRBJ2-7; 12 bases align to TRBD2. This CDR3 region has 14 residues. V lost 2 bases and J lost 6; bases outside the gene matches: 2. CDR1 and CDR2 from the germline V gene are LGHNT and FRNRAP.

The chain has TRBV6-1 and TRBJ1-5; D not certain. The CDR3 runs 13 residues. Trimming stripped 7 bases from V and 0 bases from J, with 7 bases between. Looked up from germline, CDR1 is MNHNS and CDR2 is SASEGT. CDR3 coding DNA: TGTGCCAGCAAAGGGAATAGCAATCAGCCCCAGCATTTT. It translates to CASKGNSNQPQHF.

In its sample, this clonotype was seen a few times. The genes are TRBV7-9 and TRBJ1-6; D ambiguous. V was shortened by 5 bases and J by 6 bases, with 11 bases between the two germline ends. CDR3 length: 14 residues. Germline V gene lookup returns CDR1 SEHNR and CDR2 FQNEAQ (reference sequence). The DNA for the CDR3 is TGTGCCAGCAGCCCTACCCTTCTTAATTCACCCCTCCACTTT. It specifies CASSPTLLNSPLHF.

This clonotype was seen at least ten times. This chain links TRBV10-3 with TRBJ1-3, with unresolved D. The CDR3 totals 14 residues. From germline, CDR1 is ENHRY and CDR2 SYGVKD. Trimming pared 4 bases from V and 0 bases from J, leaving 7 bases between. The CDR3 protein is CAISGKNSGNTIYF. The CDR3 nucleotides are TGTGCCATCAGTGGGAAAAACTCTGGAAACACCATATATTTT.

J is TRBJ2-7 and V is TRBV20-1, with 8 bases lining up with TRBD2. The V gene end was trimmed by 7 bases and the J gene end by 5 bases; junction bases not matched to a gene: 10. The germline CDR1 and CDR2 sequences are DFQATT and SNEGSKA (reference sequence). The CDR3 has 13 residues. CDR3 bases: TGCAGTGTCCGGGGACTAGTCGACCACGAGCAGTACTTC. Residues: CSVRGLVDHEQYF.

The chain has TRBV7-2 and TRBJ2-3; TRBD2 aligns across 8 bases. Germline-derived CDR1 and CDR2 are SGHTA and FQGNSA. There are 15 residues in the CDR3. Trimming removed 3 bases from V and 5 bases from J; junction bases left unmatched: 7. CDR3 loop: CASSFHGGAGDTQYF. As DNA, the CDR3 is TGTGCCAGCAGCTTCCACGGGGGGGCAGGAGATACGCAGTATTTT. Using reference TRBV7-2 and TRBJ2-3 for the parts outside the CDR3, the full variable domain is GAGVSQSPSNKVTEKGKDVELRCDPISGHTALYWYRQSLGQGLEFLIYFQGNSAPDKSGLPSDRFSAERTGGSVSTLTIQRTQQEDSAVYLCASSFHGGAGDTQYFGPGTRLTVL.

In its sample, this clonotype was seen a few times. In nucleotides, the CDR3 is TGTGCCAGCTCCCCAGGGCACGGTTACGAGCAGTACTTC. Translating gives CASSPGHGYEQYF. The chain couples TRBV28 to TRBJ2-7; D might be TRBD1 (5 bases). The CDR3 extends over 13 amino acids. The V end lost 8 bases, the J end lost 4 bases, and 15 bases lay between the germline ends. Per the germline V gene, CDR1 is MDHEN and CDR2 is SYDVKM. The whole variable domain, filled in from reference TRBV28 and TRBJ2-7, reads DVKVTQSSRYLVKRTGEKVFLECVQDMDHENMFWYRQDPGLGLRLIYFSYDVKMKEKGDIPEGYSVSREKKERFSLILESASTNQTSMYLCASSPGHGYEQYFGPGTRLTVT.

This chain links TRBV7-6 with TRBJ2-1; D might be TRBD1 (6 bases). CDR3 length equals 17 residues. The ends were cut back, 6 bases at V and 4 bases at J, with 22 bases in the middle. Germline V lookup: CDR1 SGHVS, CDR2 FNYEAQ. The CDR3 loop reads CASSFLSPGTPYNEQFF. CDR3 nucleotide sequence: TGTGCCAGCAGTTTCCTCTCGCCGGGGACACCATACAATGAGCAGTTCTTC. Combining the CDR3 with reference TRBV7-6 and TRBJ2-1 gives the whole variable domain GAGVSQSPRYKVTKRGQDVALRCDPISGHVSLYWYRQALGQGPEFLTYFNYEAQQDKSGLPNDRFSAERPEGSISTLTIQRTEQRDSAMYRCASSFLSPGTPYNEQFFGPGTRLTVL.